The TCR beta chain described here comes from a study of cytomegalovirus exposure and HLA in healthy donors. General study points: Per a prior analysis, the majority of TCR beta V segments were productive roughly 87% or roughly 30% of the time. It was only CMV serostatus that was available as immune exposure information. Fewer N-insertions (relative to the roughly 630-donor mean) were reportedly seen in an Asian-associated ancestry cluster in a later analysis. Later analysis showed most CMV-associated TCR beta chains appearing HLA-restricted.

Per the germline V gene, CDR1 is GTSNPN and CDR2 is SVGIG (reference sequence). The CDR3 sequence is 13 residues long. Trimming stripped 2 bases from V and 0 bases from J, with 8 bases between. Notes on this clone: Its matching antigen is unknown.

Vbeta (60) and Jbeta (13) primers were used in the PCR. Clones were read by immunoSEQ multiplex PCR, and TCRdb kept only the in-frame ones, dropping some. The sample's table shows some 76,000 clones. The receptor comes from a man aged 35 to 55 in good health and CMV-seronegative. The sample was PBMCs. The chain carries TRBV30 and TRBJ2-7, with D possibly being TRBD2 (6 bases). CDR3 coding DNA: TGTGCCTGGAGTAGGGAGGTCTCCTACGAGCAGTACTTC. Translation gives CAWSREVSYEQYF.